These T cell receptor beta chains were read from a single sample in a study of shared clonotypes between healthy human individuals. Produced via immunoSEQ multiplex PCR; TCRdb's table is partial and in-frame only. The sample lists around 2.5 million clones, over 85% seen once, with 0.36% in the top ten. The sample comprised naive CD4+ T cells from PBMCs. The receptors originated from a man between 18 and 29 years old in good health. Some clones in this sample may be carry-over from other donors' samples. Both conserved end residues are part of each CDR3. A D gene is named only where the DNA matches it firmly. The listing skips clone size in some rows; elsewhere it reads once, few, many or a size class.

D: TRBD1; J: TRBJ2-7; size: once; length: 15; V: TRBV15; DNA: TGTGCCACCAGCAGAGCCGGACAGGGGCTCTGGGAGCAGTACTTC; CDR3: CATSRAGQGLWEQYF
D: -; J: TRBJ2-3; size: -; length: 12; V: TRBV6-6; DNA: TGTGCCAGCACTAATTCCCCCGATACGCAGTATTTT; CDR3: CASTNSPDTQYF
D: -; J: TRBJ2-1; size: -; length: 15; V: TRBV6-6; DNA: TGTGCCAGCAGTCTCTATCGGTCTGGGGTTCCTGAGCAGTTCTTC; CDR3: CASSLYRSGVPEQFF
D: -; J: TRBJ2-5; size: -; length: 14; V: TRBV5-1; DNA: TGCGCCAGCAGCTTGGAAGGCTTCGGCGAGACCCAGTACTTC; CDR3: CASSLEGFGETQYF
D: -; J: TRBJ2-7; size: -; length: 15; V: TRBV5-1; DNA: TGCGCCAGCAGCTACCACGGGGGCAGTTGGTACGAGCAGTACTTC; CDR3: CASSYHGGSWYEQYF
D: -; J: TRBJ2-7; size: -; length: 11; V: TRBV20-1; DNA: TGCAGTGCCCAGGGGCTCTACGAGCAGTACTTC; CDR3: CSAQGLYEQYF
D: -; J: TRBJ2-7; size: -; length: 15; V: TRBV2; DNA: TGTGCCAGCATCCTCTTTGGGGGGTCGGCGGGGGAGCAGTACTTC; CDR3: CASILFGGSAGEQYF
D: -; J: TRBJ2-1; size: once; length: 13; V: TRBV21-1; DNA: TGTGCCAGCAGCTCTCGGACGGGCAATGAGCAGTTCTTC; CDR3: CASSSRTGNEQFF
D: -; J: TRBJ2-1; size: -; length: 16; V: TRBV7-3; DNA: TGTGCCAGCAGCTTAAACCCCTCACCCGGCAGCGATGAGCAGTTCTTC; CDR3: CASSLNPSPGSDEQFF
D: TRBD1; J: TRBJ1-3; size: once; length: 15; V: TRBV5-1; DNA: TGCGCCAGCAGCTTAGAGGGGGCCGGCGGAAACACCATATATTTT; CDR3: CASSLEGAGGNTIYF
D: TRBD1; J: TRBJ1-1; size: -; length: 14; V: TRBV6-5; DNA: TGTGCCAGCAGTGACAGGGGGCGCGCGCCGAGGGCTTTCTTT; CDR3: CASSDRGRAPRAFF
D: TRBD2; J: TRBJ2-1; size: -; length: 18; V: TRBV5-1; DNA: TGCGCCAGCAGCTTGGTACTAGCGGTACCGAGCTCCTACAATGAGCAGTTCTTC; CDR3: CASSLVLAVPSSYNEQFF
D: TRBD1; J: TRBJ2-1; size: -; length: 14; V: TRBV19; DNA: TGTGCCAGTATAGTGAGGACAGGGGGACATGAGCAGTTCTTC; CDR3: CASIVRTGGHEQFF
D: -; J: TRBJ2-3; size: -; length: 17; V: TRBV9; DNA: TGTGCCAGCAGCGTGGACAGTCCCATTGAATCCACAGATACGCAGTATTTT; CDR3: CASSVDSPIESTDTQYF
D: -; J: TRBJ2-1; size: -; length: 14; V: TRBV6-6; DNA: TGTGCCAGCAGTGGGCAGGACCCCTACAATGAGCAGTTCTTC; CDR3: CASSGQDPYNEQFF
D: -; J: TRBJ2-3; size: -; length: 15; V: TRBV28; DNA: TGTGCCAGCAGTTTCCCTACACTACCCACAGATACGCAGTATTTT; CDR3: CASSFPTLPTDTQYF
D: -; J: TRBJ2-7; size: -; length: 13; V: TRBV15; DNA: TGTGCCACCAGCAGAGGTCGTAACTACGAGCAGTACTTC; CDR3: CATSRGRNYEQYF
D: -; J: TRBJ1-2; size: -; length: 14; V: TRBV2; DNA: TGTGCCAGCAGCCCCAAGGGGGATAACTATGGCTACACCTTC; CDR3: CASSPKGDNYGYTF
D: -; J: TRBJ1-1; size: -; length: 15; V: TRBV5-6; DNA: TGTGCCAGCAGCCCAGGGACGAGAAAGAACACTGAAGCTTTCTTT; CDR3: CASSPGTRKNTEAFF
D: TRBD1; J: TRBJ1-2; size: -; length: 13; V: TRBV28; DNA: TGTGCCAGCAGTTTCCCAGGGGGCTTGGGCTACACCTTC; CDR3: CASSFPGGLGYTF
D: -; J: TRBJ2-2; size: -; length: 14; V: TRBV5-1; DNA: TGCGCCAGCGGCCCAGGGGTGGGCACCGGGGAGCTGTTTTTT; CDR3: CASGPGVGTGELFF
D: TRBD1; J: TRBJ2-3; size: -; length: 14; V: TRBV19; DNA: TGTGCCAGTAGCCCGGGGCAGGGGGCAATAGGAAAGTATTTT; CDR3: CASSPGQGAIGKYF
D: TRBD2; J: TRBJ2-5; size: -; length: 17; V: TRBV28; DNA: TGTGCCAGCACTTTAGGGAGCGGGAGGCAGAATCGCAGGACCCAGTACTTC; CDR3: CASTLGSGRQNRRTQYF
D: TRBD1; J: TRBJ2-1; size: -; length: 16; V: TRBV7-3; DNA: TGTGCCAGCAGCTTATTAGGGCAGGGGGCGCGCGATGAGCAGTTCTTC; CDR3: CASSLLGQGARDEQFF
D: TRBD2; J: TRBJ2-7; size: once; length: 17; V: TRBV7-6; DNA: TGTGCCAGCAGCTCCAATAGCGGGGCCGGGGGGTCCTACGAGCAGTACTTC; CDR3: CASSSNSGAGGSYEQYF
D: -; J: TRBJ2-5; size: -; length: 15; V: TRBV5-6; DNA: TGTGCCAGCAGCTTGGCCCGCGGGGGCGCGGAGACCCAGTACTTC; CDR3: CASSLARGGAETQYF
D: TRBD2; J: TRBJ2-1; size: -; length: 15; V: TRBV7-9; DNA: TGTGCCAGCAGCCAAAGCGGGAGATCCTACAATGAGCAGTTCTTC; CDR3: CASSQSGRSYNEQFF
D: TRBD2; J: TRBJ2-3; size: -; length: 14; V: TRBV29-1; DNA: TGCAGCGATCTAGCTAGCGGAAGCACAGATACGCAGTATTTT; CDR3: CSDLASGSTDTQYF
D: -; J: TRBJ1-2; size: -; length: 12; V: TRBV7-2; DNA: TGTGCCAGCAGCCTCATAACCTATGGCTACACCTTC; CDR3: CASSLITYGYTF
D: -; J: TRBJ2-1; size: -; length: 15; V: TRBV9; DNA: TGTGCCAGCAGCCCCTCAGCCGTCTCCTACAATGAGCAGTTCTTC; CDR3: CASSPSAVSYNEQFF
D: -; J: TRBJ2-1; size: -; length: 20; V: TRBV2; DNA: TGTGCCAGCAGTGAAGCGTACCTACGGGCTGGGGCTCTGGGGGACAATGAGCAGTTCTTC; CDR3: CASSEAYLRAGALGDNEQFF
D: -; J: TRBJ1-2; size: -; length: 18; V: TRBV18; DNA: TGTGCCAGCTCACCACGAGTTGGAAGGGATACTTCATCTGGGGGCTACACCTTC; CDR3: CASSPRVGRDTSSGGYTF
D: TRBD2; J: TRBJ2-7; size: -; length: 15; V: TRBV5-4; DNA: TGTGCCAGCAGCATACGGGGGGGCTTCTCCTACGAGCAGTACTTC; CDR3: CASSIRGGFSYEQYF
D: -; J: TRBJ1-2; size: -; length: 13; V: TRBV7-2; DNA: TGTGCCAGCAGCTTACTACCGGAGAGGGGCTACACCTTC; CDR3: CASSLLPERGYTF
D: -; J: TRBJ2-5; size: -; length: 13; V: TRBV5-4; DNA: TGTGCCAGCAGCTTGGTAACGGGGGAGACCCAGTACTTC; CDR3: CASSLVTGETQYF
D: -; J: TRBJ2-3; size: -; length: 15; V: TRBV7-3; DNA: TGTGCCAGCAGCTTAGCCCCTACTAGCACAGATACGCAGTATTTT; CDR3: CASSLAPTSTDTQYF
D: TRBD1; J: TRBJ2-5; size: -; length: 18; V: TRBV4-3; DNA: TGCGCCAGCAGCCAGCCGTCGTACGTGGGACAGGGGGGGGTGACCCAGTACTTC; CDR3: CASSQPSYVGQGGVTQYF
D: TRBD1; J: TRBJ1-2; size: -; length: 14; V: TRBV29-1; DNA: TGCAGCGTTGTCCGGGACAGCGGTCCCTATGGCTACACCTTC; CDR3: CSVVRDSGPYGYTF
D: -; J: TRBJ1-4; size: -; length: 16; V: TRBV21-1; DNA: TGTGCCAGCAGCAAACTGACCAGGGGGCAATCGGAAAAACTGTTTTTT; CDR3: CASSKLTRGQSEKLFF
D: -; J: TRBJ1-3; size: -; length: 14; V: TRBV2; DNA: TGTGCCAGCACTAGATCCGTGACAGGAAACACCATATATTTT; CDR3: CASTRSVTGNTIYF
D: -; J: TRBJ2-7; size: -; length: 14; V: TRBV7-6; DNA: TGTGCCAGCACCGTGGACAGTTATTCCTACGAGCAGTACTTC; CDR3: CASTVDSYSYEQYF
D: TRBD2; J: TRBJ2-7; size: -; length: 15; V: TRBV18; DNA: TGTGCCAGCTCACCCCTAGCGGGAGGCTCCTACGAGCAGTACTTC; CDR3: CASSPLAGGSYEQYF
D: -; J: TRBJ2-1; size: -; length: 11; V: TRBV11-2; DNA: TGTGCCAGCAGCTTAGATAATGAGCAGTTCTTC; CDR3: CASSLDNEQFF
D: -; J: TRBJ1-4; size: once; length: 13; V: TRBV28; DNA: TGTGCCAGCAGCAAGGCAACTAATGAAAAACTGTTTTTT; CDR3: CASSKATNEKLFF
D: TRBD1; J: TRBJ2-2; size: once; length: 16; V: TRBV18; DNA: TGTGCCAGCTCACCACCGTGGCAGGGGGACACCGGGGAGCTGTTTTTT; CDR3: CASSPPWQGDTGELFF
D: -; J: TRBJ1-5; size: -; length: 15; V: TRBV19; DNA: TGTGCCAGTAGAACGGGAAAGGGGAGCAATCAGCCCCAGCATTTT; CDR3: CASRTGKGSNQPQHF
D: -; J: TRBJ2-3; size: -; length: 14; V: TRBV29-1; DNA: TGCAGCGTAAAATTCAACCGAAACACAGATACGCAGTATTTT; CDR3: CSVKFNRNTDTQYF
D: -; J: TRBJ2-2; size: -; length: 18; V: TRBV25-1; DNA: TGTGCCAGCAGTGATGGGGGGACGTGGGAGGTATTCACCGGGGAGCTGTTTTTT; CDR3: CASSDGGTWEVFTGELFF
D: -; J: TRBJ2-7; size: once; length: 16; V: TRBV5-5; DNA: TGTGCCAGCAGCTTGGCCGCGAGCCCAAGCTCCTACGAGCAGTACTTC; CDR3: CASSLAASPSSYEQYF
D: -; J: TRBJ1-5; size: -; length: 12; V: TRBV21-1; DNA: TGTGCCAGCCGGACCTACAATCAGCCCCAGCATTTT; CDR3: CASRTYNQPQHF
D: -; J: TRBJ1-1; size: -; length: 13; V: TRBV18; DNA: TGTGCCAGCTCACGGACAGTGAACACTGAAGCTTTCTTT; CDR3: CASSRTVNTEAFF
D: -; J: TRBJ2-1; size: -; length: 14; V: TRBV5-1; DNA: TGCGCCAGCAGCCCAACACAGGGTTACAATGAGCAGTTCTTC; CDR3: CASSPTQGYNEQFF
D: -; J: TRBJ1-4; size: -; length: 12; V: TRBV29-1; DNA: TGCAGCGTTGAGGGATCTAATGAAAAACTGTTTTTT; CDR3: CSVEGSNEKLFF
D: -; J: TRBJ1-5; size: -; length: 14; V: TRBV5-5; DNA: TGTGCCAGCAGTACAGGAAGAAGCAATCAGCCCCAGCATTTT; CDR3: CASSTGRSNQPQHF